This T cell receptor (beta chain) appears in the sequencing data of a study of CD8 T cells in ankylosing spondylitis. The germline V and J ends were trimmed by 1 base and 0 bases, with 13 bases remaining between them. The CDR3 is 17 amino acids. In germline, CDR1 is SEHNR, CDR2 FQNEAQ (reference sequence). The study, taken as a whole, reports: Reportedly, significant enrichment of disease-linked clones occurred in matched ankylosing spondylitis synovial fluid.

This clonotype has at least ten counts. What it recognizes is unknown. TCR beta libraries were made by quantitative 5'-RACE with molecular barcodes. Via MiXCR, TCRdb re-called the 5' RACE reads, giving one row per CDR3 protein. Of fewer than 200,000 distinct CDR3 sequences listed, 15% to 20% are singletons. The source material was blood, either unsorted or a sorted T cell fraction (not recorded which). The V call is TRBV7-9, the J call TRBJ2-1; D not resolved. The receptor was derived from a male donor aged 5-29 years with ankylosing spondylitis or in good health (not recorded which). CDR3 DNA: TGTGCCAGCAGCTTAGAAGGTAGCTTAAGCTCCTACAATGAGCAGTTCTTC. It translates to CASSLEGSLSSYNEQFF.